This T cell receptor beta chain was obtained from a study of OX40 agonist ivuxolimab in advanced cancers. As for the study in general: Patients were approximately 80% male with ages roughly 23 to 85, mean about 65. Partial responses occurred in Three dose-escalation patients, one with hepatocellular carcinoma and two with cutaneous melanoma. Findings and caveats of the study: Partial responders treated at 0.1-3.0 mg/kg exhibited clonal expansion among the lowest measured.

Germline V lookup: CDR1 MNHNS, CDR2 SASEGT. The length of the CDR3 is 15 residues. V lost 7 bases and J lost 1, with 14 bases in between. Comments on this clone: No antigen is known for it.

The table came from immunoSEQ multiplex PCR; TCRdb's copy has only in-frame clones and leaves some out. The top ten hold roughly 3.1% of the sample, which has fewer than 90,000 clones, about 85% seen once. The input for sequencing was CD4+ or CD8+ T cells sorted from blood, taken in a trial of the OX40 agonist ivuxolimab. The receptor's source is an adult with an advanced solid tumor such as melanoma, head and neck, liver or kidney cancer. The chain recombines TRBV6-1 with TRBJ1-5; TRBD1 is a possible D gene (6 bases). The CDR3 spells CASTTGTASNQPQHF. The CDR3 DNA sequence: TGTGCCAGCACCACAGGGACTGCGAGCAATCAGCCCCAGCATTTT.